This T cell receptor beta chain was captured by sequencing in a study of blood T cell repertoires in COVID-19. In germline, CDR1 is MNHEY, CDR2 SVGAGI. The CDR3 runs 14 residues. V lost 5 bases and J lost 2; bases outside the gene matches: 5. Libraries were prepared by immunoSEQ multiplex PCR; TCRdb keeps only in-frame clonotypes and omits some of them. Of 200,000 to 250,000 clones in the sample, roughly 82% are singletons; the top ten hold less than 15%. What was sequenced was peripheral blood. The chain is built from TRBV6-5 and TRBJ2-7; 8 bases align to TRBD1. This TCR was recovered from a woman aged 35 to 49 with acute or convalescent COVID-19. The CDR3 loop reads CASSLTTGAYEQYF. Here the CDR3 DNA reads TGTGCCAGCAGTCTCACGACAGGGGCCTACGAGCAGTACTTC.